This TCR beta chain was observed in a study of PD-1 blockade in classical Hodgkin lymphoma. Study conclusions and caveats: Relapsed/refractory patients reportedly had the lowest baseline TCR diversity, below newly diagnosed patients, who were below healthy donors.

Measured with immunoSEQ multiplex PCR; TCRdb has only the in-frame clones, and not every one. Counted here are 39,000 or so clones, more than 85% occurring once; the ten biggest clones make up about 6%. Each of the patients experienced relapse following autologous stem cell transplantation, and their brentuximab vedotin exposure differed. Details on this clone: What it binds is unknown.

In germline, CDR1 is MNHEY, CDR2 SVGAGI. This CDR3 is built from 12 residues. The ends lost 8 bases at V and 2 bases at J; junction bases unmatched: 2. J is TRBJ2-7 and V is TRBV6-5; TRBD1 matches 8 bases. This sequence was found in a human donor with classical Hodgkin lymphoma. The sequencing used peripheral blood mononuclear cells (PBMCs), collected before the second cycle of nivolumab. CDR3 sequence reads: CASSQGAYEQYF. For the CDR3, the DNA is TGTGCCAGCTCACAGGGGGCCTACGAGCAGTACTTC.